Given below is one TCR beta chain in context. Its antigen is still unknown. This specimen belongs to a study of CD8 T cells in ankylosing spondylitis. This CDR3 comprises 14 residues. Losses at the gene ends were 10 bases for V and 9 bases for J; bases not matched to a gene: 14. By quantitative 5'-RACE with molecular barcodes, the TCR beta libraries were made. TCRdb recomputed calls from the 5' RACE reads with MiXCR, one row per CDR3 protein. The table lists more than 200,000 distinct CDR3 sequences, about 24% of them singletons. Study-level points and caveats: Reactive arthritis synovial fluid and blood were previously reported to contain some motif variants.

The receptor comes from a male donor with ankylosing spondylitis or in good health (not recorded which). Material: blood, either unsorted or a sorted T cell fraction (not recorded which). V usage is TRBV12-3 or TRBV12-4 and J usage is TRBJ2-1, with TRBD2 identical over 8 bases. The CDR3 DNA reads as TGTGCCAACGGGGGACTAGACGACGGTGGTGAGCAGTTCTTC. It codes for CANGGLDDGGEQFF.